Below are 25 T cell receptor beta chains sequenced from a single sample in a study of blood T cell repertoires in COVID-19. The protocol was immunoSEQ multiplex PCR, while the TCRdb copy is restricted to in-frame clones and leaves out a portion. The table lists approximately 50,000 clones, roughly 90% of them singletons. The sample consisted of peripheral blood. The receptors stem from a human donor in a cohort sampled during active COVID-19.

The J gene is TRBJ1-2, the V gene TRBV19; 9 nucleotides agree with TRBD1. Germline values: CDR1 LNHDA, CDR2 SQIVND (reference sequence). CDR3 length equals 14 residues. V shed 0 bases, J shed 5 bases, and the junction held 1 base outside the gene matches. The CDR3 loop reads CASSIETGGYGYTF. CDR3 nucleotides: TGTGCCAGTAGTATAGAGACAGGGGGTTATGGCTACACCTTC.

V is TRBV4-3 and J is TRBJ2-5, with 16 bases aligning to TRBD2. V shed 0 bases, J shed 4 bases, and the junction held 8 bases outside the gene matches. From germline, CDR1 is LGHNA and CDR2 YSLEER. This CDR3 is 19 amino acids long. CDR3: CASSQDGTSGRAGGETQYF. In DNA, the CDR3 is TGCGCCAGCAGCCAAGACGGGACTAGCGGGAGGGCAGGTGGAGAGACCCAGTACTTC.

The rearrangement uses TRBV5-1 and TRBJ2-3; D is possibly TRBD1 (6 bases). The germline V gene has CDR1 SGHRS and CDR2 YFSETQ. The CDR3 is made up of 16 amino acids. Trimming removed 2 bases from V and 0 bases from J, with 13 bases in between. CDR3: CASSLAGTSSTDTQYF. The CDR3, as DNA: TGCGCCAGCAGCTTAGCCGGGACATCAAGCACAGATACGCAGTATTTT. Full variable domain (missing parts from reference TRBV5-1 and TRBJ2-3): KAGVTQTPRYLIKTRGQQVTLSCSPISGHRSVSWYQQTPGQGLQFLFEYFSETQRNKGNFPGRFSGRQFSNSRSEMNVSTLELGDSALYLCASSLAGTSSTDTQYFGPGTRLTVL.

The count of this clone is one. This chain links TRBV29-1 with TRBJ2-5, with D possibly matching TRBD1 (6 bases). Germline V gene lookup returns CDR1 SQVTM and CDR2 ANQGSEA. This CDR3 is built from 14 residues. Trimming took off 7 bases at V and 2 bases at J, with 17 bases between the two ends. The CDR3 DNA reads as TGCAGCGGTAACAGGGTCGGGGTACAAGAGACCCAGTACTTC. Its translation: CSGNRVGVQETQYF.

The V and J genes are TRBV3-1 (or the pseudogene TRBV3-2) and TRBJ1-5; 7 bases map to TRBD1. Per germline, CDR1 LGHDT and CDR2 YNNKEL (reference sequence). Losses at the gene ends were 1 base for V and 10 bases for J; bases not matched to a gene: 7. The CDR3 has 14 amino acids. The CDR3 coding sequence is TGTGCCAGCAGCCAAGCCCAGGGGGTAAATCCCCAGCATTTT. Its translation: CASSQAQGVNPQHF.

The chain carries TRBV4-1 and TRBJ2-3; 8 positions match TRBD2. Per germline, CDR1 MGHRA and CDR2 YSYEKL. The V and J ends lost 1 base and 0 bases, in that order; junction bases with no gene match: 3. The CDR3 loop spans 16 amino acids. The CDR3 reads CASSQASGSSTDTQYF. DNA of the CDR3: TGCGCCAGCAGCCAAGCTAGCGGGTCTAGCACAGATACGCAGTATTTT.

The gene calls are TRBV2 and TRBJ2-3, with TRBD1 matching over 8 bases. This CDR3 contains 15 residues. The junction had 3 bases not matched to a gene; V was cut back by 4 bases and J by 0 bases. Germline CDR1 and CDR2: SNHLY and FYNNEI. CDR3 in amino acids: CASSAQGESTDTQYF. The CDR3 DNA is TGTGCCAGCAGTGCACAGGGGGAAAGCACAGATACGCAGTATTTT. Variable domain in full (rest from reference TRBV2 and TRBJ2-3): EPEVTQTPSHQVTQMGQEVILRCVPISNHLYFYWYRQILGQKVEFLVSFYNNEISEKSEIFDDQFSVERPDGSNFTLKIRSTKLEDSAMYFCASSAQGESTDTQYFGPGTRLTVL.

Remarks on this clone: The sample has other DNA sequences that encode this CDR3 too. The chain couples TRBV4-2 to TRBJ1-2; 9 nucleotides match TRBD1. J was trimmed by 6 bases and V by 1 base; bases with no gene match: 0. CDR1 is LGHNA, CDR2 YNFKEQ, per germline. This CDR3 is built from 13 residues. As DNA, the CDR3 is TGTGCCAGCAGCCAAGGGACAGGGGATGGCTACACCTTC. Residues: CASSQGTGDGYTF.

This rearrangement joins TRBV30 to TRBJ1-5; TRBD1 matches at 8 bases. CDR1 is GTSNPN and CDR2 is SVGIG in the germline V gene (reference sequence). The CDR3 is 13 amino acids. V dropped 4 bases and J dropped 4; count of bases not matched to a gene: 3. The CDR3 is CAWTDRVNQPQHF. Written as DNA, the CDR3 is TGTGCCTGGACGGACAGGGTAAATCAGCCCCAGCATTTT.

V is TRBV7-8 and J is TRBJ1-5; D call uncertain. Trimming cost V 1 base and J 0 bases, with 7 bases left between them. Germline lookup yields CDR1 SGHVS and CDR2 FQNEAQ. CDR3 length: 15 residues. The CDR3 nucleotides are TGTGCCAGCAGCTTAGAGCCTTATAGCAATCAGCCCCAGCATTTT. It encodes CASSLEPYSNQPQHF. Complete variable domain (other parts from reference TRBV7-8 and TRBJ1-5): GAGVSQSPRYKVAKRGQDVALRCDPISGHVSLFWYQQALGQGPEFLTYFQNEAQLDKSGLPSDRFFAERPEGSVSTLKIQRTQQEDSAVYLCASSLEPYSNQPQHFGDGTRLSIL.

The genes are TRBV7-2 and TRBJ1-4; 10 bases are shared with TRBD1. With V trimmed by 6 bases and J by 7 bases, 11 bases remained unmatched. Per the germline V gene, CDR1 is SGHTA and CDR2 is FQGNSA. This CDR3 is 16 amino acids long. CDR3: CASSPRQGAPGEKLFF. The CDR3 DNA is TGTGCCAGCAGTCCAAGACAGGGGGCGCCGGGTGAAAAACTGTTTTTT.

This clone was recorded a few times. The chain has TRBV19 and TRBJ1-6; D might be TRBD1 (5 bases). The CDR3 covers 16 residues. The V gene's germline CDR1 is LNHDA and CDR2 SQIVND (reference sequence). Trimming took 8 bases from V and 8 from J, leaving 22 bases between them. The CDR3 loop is CASDYRPRQGDSPLHF. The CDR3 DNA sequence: TGTGCCAGTGATTATAGGCCCAGGCAGGGCGATTCACCCCTCCACTTT.

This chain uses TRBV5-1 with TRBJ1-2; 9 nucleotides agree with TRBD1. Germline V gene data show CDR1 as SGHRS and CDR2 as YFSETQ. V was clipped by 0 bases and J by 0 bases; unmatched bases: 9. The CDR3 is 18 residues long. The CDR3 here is CASSLAGTGSIANYGYTF. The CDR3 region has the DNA TGCGCCAGCAGCTTGGCGGGGACAGGGAGTATTGCTAACTATGGCTACACCTTC.

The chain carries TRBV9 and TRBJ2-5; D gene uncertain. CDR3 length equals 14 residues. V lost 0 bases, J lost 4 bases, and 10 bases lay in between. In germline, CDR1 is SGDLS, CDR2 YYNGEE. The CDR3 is CASSVASGGETQYF. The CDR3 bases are TGTGCCAGCAGCGTAGCTTCAGGTGGAGAGACCCAGTACTTC.

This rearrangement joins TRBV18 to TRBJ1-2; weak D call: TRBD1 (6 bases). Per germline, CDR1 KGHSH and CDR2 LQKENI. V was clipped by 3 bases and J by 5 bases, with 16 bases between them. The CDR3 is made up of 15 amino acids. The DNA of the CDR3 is TGTGCCAGCTCACCTGGGACAAAGGTGGCTTATGGCTACACCTTC. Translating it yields CASSPGTKVAYGYTF.

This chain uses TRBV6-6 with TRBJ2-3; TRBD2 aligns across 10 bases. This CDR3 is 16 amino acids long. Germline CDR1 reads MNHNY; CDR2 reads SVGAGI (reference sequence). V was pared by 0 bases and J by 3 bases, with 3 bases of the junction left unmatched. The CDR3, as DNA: TGTGCCAGCAGTTACTCCCCTAGCGGGAGTACAGATACGCAGTATTTT. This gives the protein CASSYSPSGSTDTQYF.

CDR3 in amino acids: CATRGYLSTDTQYF. In nucleotides, the CDR3 is TGTGCCACCCGTGGCTACCTTTCCACAGATACGCAGTATTTT. The genes are TRBV24-1 and TRBJ2-3; D uncertain. CDR1 and CDR2 (germline): KGHDR, SFDVKD. V lost 9 bases to trimming and J lost 2 bases, with 14 bases between them. The CDR3 is made up of 14 amino acids.

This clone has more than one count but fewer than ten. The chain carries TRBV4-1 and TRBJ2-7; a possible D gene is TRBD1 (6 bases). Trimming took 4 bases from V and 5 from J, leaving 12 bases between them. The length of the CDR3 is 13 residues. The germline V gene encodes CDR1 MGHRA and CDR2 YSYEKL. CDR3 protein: CASSPHRGNEQYF. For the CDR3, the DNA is TGCGCCAGCAGCCCACATAGGGGGAACGAGCAGTACTTC.

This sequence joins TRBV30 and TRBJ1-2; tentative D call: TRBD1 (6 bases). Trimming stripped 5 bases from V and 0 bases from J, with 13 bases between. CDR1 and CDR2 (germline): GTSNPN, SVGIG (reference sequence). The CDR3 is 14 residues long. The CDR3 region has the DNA TGTGCCTGGTCAGGAGGACAGCCTAACTATGGCTACACCTTC. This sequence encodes CAWSGGQPNYGYTF.

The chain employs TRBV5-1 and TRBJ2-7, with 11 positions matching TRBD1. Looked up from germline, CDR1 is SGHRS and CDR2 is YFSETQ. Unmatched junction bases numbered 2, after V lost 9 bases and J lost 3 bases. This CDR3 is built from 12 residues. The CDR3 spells CATGTGGYEQYF. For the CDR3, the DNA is TGCGCCACCGGGACAGGGGGCTACGAGCAGTACTTC.

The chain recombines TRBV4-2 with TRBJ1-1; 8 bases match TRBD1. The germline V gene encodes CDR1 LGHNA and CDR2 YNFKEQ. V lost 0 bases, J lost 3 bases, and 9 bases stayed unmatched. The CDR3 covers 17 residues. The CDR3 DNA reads TGTGCCAGCAGCCAAGATCCCTCGACAGGGGCGTACACTGAAGCTTTCTTT. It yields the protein CASSQDPSTGAYTEAFF.

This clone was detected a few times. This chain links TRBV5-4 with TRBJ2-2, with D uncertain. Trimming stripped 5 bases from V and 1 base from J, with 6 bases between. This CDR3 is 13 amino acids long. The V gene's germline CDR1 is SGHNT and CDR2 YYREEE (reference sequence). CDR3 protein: CASRERNTGELFF. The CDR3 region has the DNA TGTGCCAGCAGGGAGCGGAACACCGGGGAGCTGTTTTTT.

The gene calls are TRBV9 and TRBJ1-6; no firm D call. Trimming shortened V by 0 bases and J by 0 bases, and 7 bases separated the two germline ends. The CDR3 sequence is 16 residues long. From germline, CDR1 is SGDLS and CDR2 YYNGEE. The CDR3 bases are TGTGCCAGCAGCGTAGGTGGTAGCTCCTATAATTCACCCCTCCACTTT. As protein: CASSVGGSSYNSPLHF.

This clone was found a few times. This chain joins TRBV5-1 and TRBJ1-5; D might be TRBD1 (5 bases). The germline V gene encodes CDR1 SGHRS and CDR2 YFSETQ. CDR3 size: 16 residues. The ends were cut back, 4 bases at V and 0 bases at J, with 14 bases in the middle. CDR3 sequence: CASSLGTDHSNQPQHF. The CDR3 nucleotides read TGCGCCAGCAGCCTAGGGACTGACCATAGCAATCAGCCCCAGCATTTT.

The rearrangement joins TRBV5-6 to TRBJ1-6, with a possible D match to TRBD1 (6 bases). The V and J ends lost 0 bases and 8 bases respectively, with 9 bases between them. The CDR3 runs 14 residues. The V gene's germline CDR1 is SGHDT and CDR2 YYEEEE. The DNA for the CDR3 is TGTGCCAGCAGCTTGGAGGCAGGGGATTCACCCCTCCACTTT. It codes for CASSLEAGDSPLHF. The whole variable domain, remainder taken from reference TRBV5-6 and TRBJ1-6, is DAGVTQSPTHLIKTRGQQVTLRCSPKSGHDTVSWYQQALGQGPQFIFQYYEEEERQRGNFPDRFSGHQFPNYSSELNVNALLLGDSALYLCASSLEAGDSPLHFGNGTRLTVT.